A selection of T cell receptor beta chains follows, all from one sample in a study of a mutant IDH1 vaccine in newly diagnosed glioma. For these receptors, no antigen is known. Profiling relied on immunoSEQ multiplex PCR, and the TCRdb table lists in-frame clones only, not all of them. The table shows some 60,000 clones, with roughly four fifths occurring only once. The source material was PBMCs, sampled from a glioma patient whose treatment included an IDH1 peptide vaccine. Receptors were obtained from a woman aged 50 to 60 with glioma. Both conserved end residues are part of each CDR3. A D gene is named only where the DNA matches it firmly. A row's size may be missing; if present it is once, few, many or a size class.

DNA,CDR3,J,D,size,V
TGTGCCAGCAGGCTAACGGGGACAGACTACAATGAGCAGTTCTTC,CASRLTGTDYNEQFF,TRBJ2-1,TRBD1,-,TRBV2
TGTGCCAGCAGCGTAGCTACGGGACAGGCTGGGGAAAAACTGTTTTTT,CASSVATGQAGEKLFF,TRBJ1-4,TRBD1,-,TRBV9
TGCAGCGTTCGGGGGGTGAACACTGAAGCTTTCTTT,CSVRGVNTEAFF,TRBJ1-1,-,-,TRBV29-1
TGTGCCAGCAGCCGCTGGGCGGGGGGACCCTACGAGCAGTACTTC,CASSRWAGGPYEQYF,TRBJ2-7,TRBD2,-,TRBV7-2
TGTGCCAGCAGGGACGCACTAGTCTATGGCTACACCTTC,CASRDALVYGYTF,TRBJ1-2,-,-,TRBV7-2
TGTGCCAGCAGCTTACTACGGGGGCCCTCGGAGCTGTTTTTT,CASSLLRGPSELFF,TRBJ2-2,-,-,TRBV11-1
TGTGCCATCCAGGCGGCGACAGGGATTAATGAAAAACTGTTTTTT,CAIQAATGINEKLFF,TRBJ1-4,TRBD1,-,TRBV10-3
TGTGCCAGCAAGCCACGGGGGGACGGGGGGCAGCCCCAGCATTTT,CASKPRGDGGQPQHF,TRBJ1-5,-,-,TRBV6-1
TGTGCCAGCAGCTTGACCCTATACGAGCAGTACTTC,CASSLTLYEQYF,TRBJ2-7,-,-,TRBV7-9
TGTGCCAGCAGCTCGGGACAGGGGAACACTGAAGCTTTCTTT,CASSSGQGNTEAFF,TRBJ1-1,TRBD1,once,TRBV6-6
TGTGCCAGCAGTGACCGGGGGGGCACAGATACGCAGTATTTT,CASSDRGGTDTQYF,TRBJ2-3,TRBD2,medium-sized,TRBV6-4
TGTGCCAGCAGTGAAAGTGGGCTAGCGGGGAGTCCCTCCTACAATGAGCAGTTCTTC,CASSESGLAGSPSYNEQFF,TRBJ2-1,TRBD2,-,TRBV2
TGTGCCAGCAGCTTAGGTAGGACGGATTACGAGCAGTACTTC,CASSLGRTDYEQYF,TRBJ2-7,-,-,TRBV7-8
TGTGCCAGCAGGCAGGGGGCGTCCAGCCACGAGCAGTACTTC,CASRQGASSHEQYF,TRBJ2-7,TRBD1,-,TRBV7-3
TGCGCCAGCAGGGAGACGGCTTTCTTT,CASRETAFF,TRBJ1-1,-,few,TRBV10-1
TGTGCCAGCAGCCCGGGACTAGCGGGGACCTACGAGCAGTACTTC,CASSPGLAGTYEQYF,TRBJ2-7,TRBD2,-,TRBV28
TGTGCCAGCAGCTTGGCTTTGGGTCTAGTGTTGACAGATACGCAGTATTTT,CASSLALGLVLTDTQYF,TRBJ2-3,-,-,TRBV5-7
TGTGCCAGCAGCTTAGATCAGGCCCAGACCTACGAGCAGTACTTC,CASSLDQAQTYEQYF,TRBJ2-7,-,-,TRBV11-3
TGCGCCAGCAGCCAAGATAGGACAGGGACATCAAAACTGTTTTTT,CASSQDRTGTSKLFF,TRBJ1-4,TRBD1,-,TRBV4-3
TGTGCCACCAGCAGAGACACACACAATGAGCAGTTCTTC,CATSRDTHNEQFF,TRBJ2-1,-,few,TRBV15
TGTGCCAGCAGCTTGGGCCAGGGCGACTATGGCTACACCTTC,CASSLGQGDYGYTF,TRBJ1-2,-,few,TRBV5-4
TGTGCCAGCAGTTACTCATCCGAGATTAGCAATCAGCCCCAGCATTTT,CASSYSSEISNQPQHF,TRBJ1-5,-,-,TRBV6-5
TGTGCCAGCAGCGAGTCCCCCCTTTACGAGCAGTACTTC,CASSESPLYEQYF,TRBJ2-7,-,-,TRBV9
TGTGCCAGCAGATTGGACGGGATGAACACTGAAGCTTTCTTT,CASRLDGMNTEAFF,TRBJ1-1,-,few,TRBV6-5
TGTGCCAGCAGATGGGCCTCTACATCCCCAGCCGGGGAGCTGTTTTTT,CASRWASTSPAGELFF,TRBJ2-2,-,-,TRBV7-8
TGTGCCAGCAGTTATAGGCCTAGCGGGGGGGCCGGCGAGCAGTTCTTC,CASSYRPSGGAGEQFF,TRBJ2-1,TRBD2,-,TRBV6-5
TGTGCCAGCAGCGCATCCGGCAATCAGCCCCAGCATTTT,CASSASGNQPQHF,TRBJ1-5,-,once,TRBV27
TGTGCCAGCAGCTTATGGGTCAGGGGAGGTTCACCCCTCCACTTT,CASSLWVRGGSPLHF,TRBJ1-6,-,-,TRBV7-2
TGTGCCAGCAGCTTAGCGCAGGGGGTGGATGAAAAACTGTTTTTT,CASSLAQGVDEKLFF,TRBJ1-4,TRBD1,-,TRBV7-2
TGTGCCAGTAGTATTGCAGGGAACTATGGCTACACCTTC,CASSIAGNYGYTF,TRBJ1-2,-,-,TRBV19
TGTGCCAGCAGCTTGAGCGGGACCTACACCGGGGAGCTGTTTTTT,CASSLSGTYTGELFF,TRBJ2-2,TRBD2,-,TRBV7-9
TGTGCCAGCAGCTTAGGCAGGGTTCCCTACGAGCAGTACTTC,CASSLGRVPYEQYF,TRBJ2-7,-,few,TRBV7-9
TGTGCCAGCAGCACAACGGGACGTCGAGGGGGCTACACCTTC,CASSTTGRRGGYTF,TRBJ1-2,-,-,TRBV7-9
TGTGCCAGCAGCCCCGTCGAGGGCGTGAACACTGAAGCTTTCTTT,CASSPVEGVNTEAFF,TRBJ1-1,-,-,TRBV5-5
TGCGCCAGCAGCTTGGACTACACTGGCTCCTATAATTCACCCCTCCACTTT,CASSLDYTGSYNSPLHF,TRBJ1-6,-,-,TRBV5-1
TGTGCCAGCAGCCAGATAAGACAGGGTACGACTGAAGCTTTCTTT,CASSQIRQGTTEAFF,TRBJ1-1,TRBD1,-,TRBV5-8
TGTGCCAGCAGCTCCGGACAGGGGACCACTGAAGCTTTCTTT,CASSSGQGTTEAFF,TRBJ1-1,TRBD1,-,TRBV7-9
TGTGCCAGCAGAGCGGGACAACACTACGAGCAGTACTTC,CASRAGQHYEQYF,TRBJ2-7,-,-,TRBV27
TGCGCCAGCAGCCAAGGCCTAGCGGGGGGGCTAAATGAGCAGTTCTTC,CASSQGLAGGLNEQFF,TRBJ2-1,TRBD2,-,TRBV4-1
TGTGCCAGCAGCTTGGTGAAACTCTCCTACAATGAGCAGTTCTTC,CASSLVKLSYNEQFF,TRBJ2-1,-,-,TRBV5-6
TGTGCCAGCGCACCGGGATCCGAGCAGTACTTC,CASAPGSEQYF,TRBJ2-7,-,-,TRBV2
TGTGCCAGCAGTTTATTGCGACAGGGGAGTGGTCCCTACGAGCAGTACTTC,CASSLLRQGSGPYEQYF,TRBJ2-7,TRBD1,-,TRBV28
TGCGCCAGCAGCTTTGAGCGGGGCTCCTCCTACGAGCAGTACTTC,CASSFERGSSYEQYF,TRBJ2-7,TRBD2,-,TRBV5-1
TGTGCCAGTAGTGAACATAATTCACCCCTCCACTTT,CASSEHNSPLHF,TRBJ1-6,-,-,TRBV19
TGTGCCAGCAGCTTGAGACAGGGAGAAAAACTGTTTTTT,CASSLRQGEKLFF,TRBJ1-4,TRBD1,once,TRBV5-7
TGCAGCGTTGACGATAAAAACCAAATTGGGGGATATGGCTACACCTTC,CSVDDKNQIGGYGYTF,TRBJ1-2,-,-,TRBV29-1